This T cell receptor (beta chain) came from a study of T cell responses to AZD1222 COVID-19 vaccine. This CDR3 is 14 amino acids long. V was pared by 2 bases and J by 0 bases, with 5 bases between. From germline, CDR1 is LNHDA and CDR2 SQIVND (reference sequence). Profiled with immunoSEQ multiplex PCR; TCRdb holds only in-frame clones, not every one. The sample consists of more than 100,000 clones, roughly nine tenths of them appearing once. This receptor was identified in an adult in good health. The sample was peripheral blood, taken on day 0 of AZD1222 vaccination. This chain joins TRBV19 and TRBJ1-3; D unclear. The CDR3 loop reads CASSIMSSGNTIYF. Written as DNA, the CDR3 is TGTGCCAGTAGTATAATGAGCTCTGGAAACACCATATATTTT.